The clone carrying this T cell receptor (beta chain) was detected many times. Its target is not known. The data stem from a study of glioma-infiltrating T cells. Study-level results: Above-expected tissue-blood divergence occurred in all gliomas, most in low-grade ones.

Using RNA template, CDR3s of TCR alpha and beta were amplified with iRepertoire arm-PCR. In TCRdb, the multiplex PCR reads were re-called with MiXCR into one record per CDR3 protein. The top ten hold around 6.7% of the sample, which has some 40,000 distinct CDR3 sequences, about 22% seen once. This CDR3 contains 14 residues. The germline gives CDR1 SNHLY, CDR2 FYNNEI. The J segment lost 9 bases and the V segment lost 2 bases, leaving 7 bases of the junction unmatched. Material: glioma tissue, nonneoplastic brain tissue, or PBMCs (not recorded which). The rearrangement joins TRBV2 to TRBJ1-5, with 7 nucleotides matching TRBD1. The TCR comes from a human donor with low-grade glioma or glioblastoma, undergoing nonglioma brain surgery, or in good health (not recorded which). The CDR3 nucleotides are TGTGCCAGCAGTGAAACAGGGGTAGCAGGGCCCCAGCATTTT. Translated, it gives CASSETGVAGPQHF.